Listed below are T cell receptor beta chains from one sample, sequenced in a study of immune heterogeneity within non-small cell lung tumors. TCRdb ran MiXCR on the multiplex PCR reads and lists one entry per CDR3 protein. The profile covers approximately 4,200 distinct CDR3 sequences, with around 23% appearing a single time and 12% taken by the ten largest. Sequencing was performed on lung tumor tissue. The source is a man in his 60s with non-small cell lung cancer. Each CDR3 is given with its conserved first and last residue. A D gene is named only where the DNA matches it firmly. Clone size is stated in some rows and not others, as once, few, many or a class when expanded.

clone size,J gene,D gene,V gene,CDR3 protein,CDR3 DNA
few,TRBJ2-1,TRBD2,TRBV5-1,CASSRTSGVYNEQFF,TGCGCCAGCAGCAGGACTAGCGGAGTTTACAATGAGCAGTTCTTC
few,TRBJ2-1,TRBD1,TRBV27,CASSTGQGTYNEQFF,TGTGCCAGCAGTACGGGACAGGGCACCTACAATGAGCAGTTCTTC
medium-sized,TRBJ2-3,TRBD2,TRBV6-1,CASSDLAGSTDTQYF,TGTGCCAGCAGCGACTTAGCGGGGAGCACAGATACGCAGTATTTT
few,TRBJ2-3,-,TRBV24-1,CATSPPGTGTQYF,TGTGCCACCAGCCCACCTGGTACAGGTACGCAGTATTTT
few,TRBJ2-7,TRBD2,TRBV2,CASSTLSGGAYEQYF,TGTGCCAGCAGTACCCTGAGCGGGGGAGCCTACGAGCAGTACTTC
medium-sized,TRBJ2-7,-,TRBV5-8,CASSLEEQSSYEQYF,TGTGCCAGCAGCTTGGAAGAACAGAGCTCCTACGAGCAGTACTTC
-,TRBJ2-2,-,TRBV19,CASSIQSGGGWTGELFF,TGTGCCAGTAGTATACAATCAGGGGGAGGATGGACCGGGGAGCTGTTTTTT
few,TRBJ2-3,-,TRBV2,CARSETGSYTDTQYF,TGTGCCCGCAGTGAGACAGGATCTTACACAGATACGCAGTATTTT
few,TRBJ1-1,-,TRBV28,CASSLKGWTEAFF,TGTGCCAGCAGTTTAAAGGGGTGGACTGAAGCTTTCTTT
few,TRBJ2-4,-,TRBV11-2,CASSLDWGLATDIQYF,TGTGCCAGCAGCTTAGATTGGGGTCTTGCGACGGACATTCAGTACTTC